This T cell receptor beta chain was observed in a study of cytomegalovirus exposure and HLA in healthy donors. Use of 60 Vbeta and 13 Jbeta primers characterized the PCR. Only in-frame clones appear in the TCRdb table, and some are missing; sequencing was by immunoSEQ multiplex PCR. The data show some 120,000 clones, roughly 80% seen once. The CDR3 sequence is 15 residues long. Losses at the gene ends were 7 bases for V and 5 bases for J; bases not matched to a gene: 9. Germline V lookup: CDR1 KGHSH, CDR2 LQKENI. The specimen was PBMCs. The receptor's source is a man younger than 35 in good health and CMV-seropositive. This rearrangement joins TRBV18 to TRBJ2-2; TRBD2 aligns across 8 bases. CDR3 DNA sequence: TGTGCCAGCTTCTCCACGGGAGGGCGAACCGGGGAGCTGTTTTTT. Translation gives CASFSTGGRTGELFF.